This T cell receptor (beta chain) was sequenced in a study of blood T cell repertoires in COVID-19. About the study: Samples came from the United States, Italy and Spain, spanning acute and convalescent COVID-19.

Those enrolled, adults aged roughly 18 to 90 years, came from 25 or so US areas. Categorization into cohorts depended on clinical history that participants reported. Assay: immunoSEQ multiplex PCR; the TCRdb copy retains only in-frame clones and omits some. The sample has 200,000 to 300,000 clones, about nine tenths seen once. The CDR3 sequence is 14 residues long. CDR1 LNHDA and CDR2 SQIVND come from the germline V gene (reference sequence). Trimming at V came to 3 bases and at J to 4 bases, leaving 3 bases not matched to a gene. Specimen: PBMCs or T cells enriched from blood (not recorded which). This receptor was identified in a middle-aged woman with acute COVID-19. The V and J genes are TRBV19 and TRBJ2-3; 8 positions agree with TRBD2. As DNA, the CDR3 is TGTGCCAGTAGTATTTTAGCGGGACCAGATACGCAGTATTTT. Amino acid sequence: CASSILAGPDTQYF.